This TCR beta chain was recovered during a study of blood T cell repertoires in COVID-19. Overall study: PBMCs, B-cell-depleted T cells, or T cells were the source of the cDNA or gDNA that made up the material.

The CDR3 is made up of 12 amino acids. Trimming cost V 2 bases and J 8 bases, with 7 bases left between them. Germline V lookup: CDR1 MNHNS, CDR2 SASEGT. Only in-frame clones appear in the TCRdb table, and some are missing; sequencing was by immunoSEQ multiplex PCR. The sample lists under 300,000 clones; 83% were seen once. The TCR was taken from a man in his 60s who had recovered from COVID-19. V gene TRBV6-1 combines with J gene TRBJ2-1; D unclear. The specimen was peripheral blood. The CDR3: CASSELSYEQFF. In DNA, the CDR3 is TGTGCCAGCAGTGAATTGAGTTATGAGCAGTTCTTC.